Only a few counts were recorded for the clone carrying this TCR beta chain. Its antigen is as yet unknown. This record belongs to a study of vaccination and CD4 T cells after COVID-19. As for the study in general: Four females and six males made up the convalescents, two of whom were Hispanic. Every participant was given two doses of BNT162b2 or mRNA-1273 vaccine. Treatment of control cultures consisted of a CEFX pool, an HIV-1 Nef pool, or no peptide.

Regarding treatment: approximately nine-day PBMC culture with coronavirus spike peptide pools or control peptides (ViraFEST assay). Cultured CD4+ T cell DNA was sequenced using the Oncomine TCR Beta short-read assay. Once CD4+ T cells had been cultured, genomic DNA was extracted from them. TCRdb independently ran MiXCR on the PCR reads; one entry per CDR3 protein. The sample shows about 18,000 distinct CDR3 sequences, around 59% of them seen only once. Sequenced material: CD4+ T cells from blood, cultured in vitro. The TCR comes from a human donor who had recovered from COVID-19.

The CDR3 here is CASSSYNLGPLHF. CDR3 nucleotides: TGTGCCAGCAGCTCATATAACCTAGGACCCCTCCACTTT. The chain links TRBV11-2 to TRBJ1-6; no definite D call. Trimming shortened V by 4 bases and J by 12 bases, and 13 bases separated the two germline ends. Germline values: CDR1 SGHAT, CDR2 FQNNGV. This CDR3 has 13 residues.